This T cell receptor (beta chain) is from a study of beta chain features in type 1 diabetes. General study points: All four CD4+ subsets from Type 1 diabetes patients carried moderately but significantly shorter TCRB CDR3s. Among type 1 diabetes patients, VDJ junctions had fewer insertions and more deletions.

Expressed TCRB transcripts were sequenced because the isolated RNA had all been reverse transcribed beforehand. Sequencing was performed with immunoSEQ multiplex PCR; in TCRdb, only in-frame clones are kept and a portion is missing. The sample carries about 230,000 clones, under 20% recorded once. The authors took one heparinised blood draw, averaging around 120 mL, from each donor. Using CD45RO/CCR7/CD25/CD127/CD95/CD27, CD4+ naive, central memory, regulatory and stem cell-like memory cells were sorted. This clone was counted between two and nine times. What it recognizes is unknown. The CDR3 contains 12 residues. Trimming cost V 0 bases and J 5 bases, with 7 bases left between them. Per the germline V gene, CDR1 is GTSNPN and CDR2 is SVGIG (reference sequence).

This chain uses TRBV30 with TRBJ2-5, with unresolved D. The sample comprised naive CD4+ T cells from blood. This sequence originates from a young man with type 1 diabetes. The CDR3 DNA follows: TGTGCCTGGAGTGTTCCCGGCGAGACCCAGTACTTC. It translates to CAWSVPGETQYF.